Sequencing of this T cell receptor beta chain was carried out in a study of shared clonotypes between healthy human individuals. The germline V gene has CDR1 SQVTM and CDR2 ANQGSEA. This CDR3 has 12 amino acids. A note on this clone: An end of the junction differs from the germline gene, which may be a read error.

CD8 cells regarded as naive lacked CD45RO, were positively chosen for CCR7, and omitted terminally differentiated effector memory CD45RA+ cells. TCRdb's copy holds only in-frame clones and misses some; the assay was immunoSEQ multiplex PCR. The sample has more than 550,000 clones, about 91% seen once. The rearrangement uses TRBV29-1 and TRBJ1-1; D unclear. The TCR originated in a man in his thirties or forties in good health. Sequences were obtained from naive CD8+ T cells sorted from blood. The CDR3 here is CSVGRVNAEAFF. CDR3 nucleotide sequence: TGCAGCGTTGGGAGGGTGAACGCTGAAGCTTTCTTT.